One sample yielded the 28 T cell receptor beta chains listed below, sequenced in a study of cytomegalovirus exposure and HLA in healthy donors. Primers for the PCR totalled 60 Vbeta and 13 Jbeta. The protocol was immunoSEQ multiplex PCR, while the TCRdb copy is restricted to in-frame clones and leaves out a portion. The repertoire has 110,000 to 150,000 clones, roughly 80% of them found once; the top ten carry roughly 1.2%. The sequencing sample was made of PBMCs. The receptors originated from a female donor in good health and CMV-seronegative.

This chain joins TRBV6-4 and TRBJ1-2; D unresolved. This CDR3 is built from 13 residues. Trimming stripped 6 bases from V and 0 bases from J, with 8 bases between. Germline-derived CDR1 and CDR2 are MRHNA and SNTAGT. CDR3 amino acids: CASSEGPNYGYTF. For the CDR3, the DNA is TGTGCCAGCAGCGAGGGTCCTAACTATGGCTACACCTTC.

The V and J genes are TRBV7-6 and TRBJ2-7, with a possible D match to TRBD2 (6 bases). Trimming took 3 bases from V and 2 from J, leaving 11 bases between them. The V gene's germline CDR1 is SGHVS and CDR2 FNYEAQ. The CDR3 consists of 14 residues. CDR3 in amino acids: CASSLSGGAYEQYF. CDR3 DNA sequence: TGTGCCAGCAGCTTGTCCGGGGGTGCCTACGAGCAGTACTTC.

The J gene is TRBJ2-7, the V gene TRBV29-1; 9 bases map to TRBD1. Trimming cost V 1 base and J 4 bases; bases outside gene matches: 8. The length of the CDR3 is 15 residues. From germline, CDR1 is SQVTM and CDR2 ANQGSEA. For the CDR3, the DNA is TGCAGCGTTGAAGCCCGGGACAGGGAGTCATACGAGCAGTACTTC. Its protein product is CSVEARDRESYEQYF.

The chain carries TRBV14 and TRBJ2-2; no clear D gene. Trimming cost V 4 bases and J 6 bases, with 18 bases left between them. This CDR3 is built from 16 residues. Germline-derived CDR1 and CDR2 are SGHDN and FVKESK. CDR3 amino acids: CASSLNYGHSPGELFF. The CDR3 nucleotides are TGTGCCAGCAGCCTCAACTATGGCCATTCACCCGGGGAGCTGTTTTTT.

This clone has just a few counts. The rearrangement joins TRBV29-1 to TRBJ1-1, with 7 bases lining up with TRBD1. The CDR3 is 12 residues long. The junction had 12 bases not matched to a gene; V was cut back by 4 bases and J by 13 bases. Germline loops: CDR1 SQVTM, CDR2 ANQGSEA. The DNA of the CDR3 is TGCAGCGTTGGACTACTGACAGGGAAAGTTTTCTTT. Protein: CSVGLLTGKVFF. Together with reference TRBV29-1 and TRBJ1-1, the CDR3 gives the full variable domain: SAVISQKPSRDICQRGTSLTIQCQVDSQVTMMFWYRQQPGQSLTLIATANQGSEATYESGFVIDKFPISRPNLTFSTLTVSNMSPEDSSIYLCSVGLLTGKVFFGQGTRLTVV.

The chain combines TRBV2 with TRBJ2-7; 7 bases map to TRBD1. Germline V CDR1 and CDR2: SNHLY, FYNNEI. The J segment lost 2 bases and the V segment lost 6 bases, leaving 7 bases of the junction unmatched. This CDR3 region has 14 residues. The CDR3 DNA reads as TGTGCCAGCAGGCCGGGACAGCGAACCTACGAGCAGTACTTC. It codes for CASRPGQRTYEQYF. The full variable domain, completed using reference TRBV2 and TRBJ2-7, is EPEVTQTPSHQVTQMGQEVILRCVPISNHLYFYWYRQILGQKVEFLVSFYNNEISEKSEIFDDQFSVERPDGSNFTLKIRSTKLEDSAMYFCASRPGQRTYEQYFGPGTRLTVT.

The V gene is TRBV5-1, the J gene TRBJ2-2, with TRBD2 matching 7 bases. V gave up 0 bases and J gave up 2 bases; unmatched junction bases: 13. This CDR3 has 19 amino acids. CDR1 is SGHRS and CDR2 is YFSETQ in the germline V gene. Written as DNA, the CDR3 is TGCGCCAGCAGCTTGGAAGGAGCGGGACGGGGGGTAAACACCGGGGAGCTGTTTTTT. Translated: CASSLEGAGRGVNTGELFF.

V is TRBV19 and J is TRBJ2-6, with 8 positions matching TRBD1. After removal of 1 base from V and 1 base from J, the junction contained 9 bases not matched to a gene. Germline CDR1 is LNHDA and CDR2 is SQIVND (reference sequence). This CDR3 has 19 residues. The CDR3 sequence: CASSIAIFNRGSGANVLTF. The DNA of the CDR3 is TGTGCCAGTAGTATAGCCATCTTCAACAGGGGGTCTGGGGCCAACGTCCTGACTTTC.

A single count supports this clone. The rearrangement joins TRBV10-1 to TRBJ2-7; maybe TRBD1 (6 bases). The CDR3 is 14 residues long. Looked up from germline, CDR1 is WNHNN and CDR2 is SYGVQD (reference sequence). Trimming took 0 bases from V and 4 from J, leaving 10 bases between them. CDR3 sequence (DNA): TGCGCCAGCAGTGAGTCGGGGGCTAATTACGAGCAGTACTTC. Protein sequence: CASSESGANYEQYF.

The chain employs TRBV5-3 and TRBJ2-7; weak D call: TRBD1 (5 bases). TRBV5-3 is reported as an ORF; its role is uncertain. Trimming removed 0 bases from V and 2 bases from J, with 15 bases in between. The CDR3 length is 16 residues. The CDR3 DNA reads as TGTGCCAGAAGCTTGGGTCGTAACAGGACCCCCTACGAGCAGTACTTC. Translating it yields CARSLGRNRTPYEQYF.

The chain is built from TRBV19 and TRBJ1-1, with a possible D match to TRBD1 (6 bases). This CDR3 has 15 residues. V was cut by 3 bases and J by 4 bases, with 15 bases left in between. Germline CDR1 and CDR2: LNHDA and SQIVND (reference sequence). In DNA, the CDR3 is TGTGCCAGTAGTATCGGGGCAGGGGTTGCCACTGAAGCTTTCTTT. Its protein is CASSIGAGVATEAFF. Together with reference TRBV19 and TRBJ1-1, the CDR3 gives the full variable domain: DGGITQSPKYLFRKEGQNVTLSCEQNLNHDAMYWYRQDPGQGLRLIYYSQIVNDFQKGDIAEGYSVSREKKESFPLTVTSAQKNPTAFYLCASSIGAGVATEAFFGQGTRLTVV.

CDR3 sequence (DNA): TGTGCCAGCAGGGGAGGTAATAATGAAAAACTGTTTTTT. Amino acids: CASRGGNNEKLFF. The chain uses TRBV2 and TRBJ1-4; D unclear. This CDR3 is 13 amino acids long. Trimming pared 6 bases from V and 4 bases from J, leaving 9 bases between. Looked up from germline, CDR1 is SNHLY and CDR2 is FYNNEI. Based on the CDR3 plus reference TRBV2 and TRBJ1-4, the full variable domain is EPEVTQTPSHQVTQMGQEVILRCVPISNHLYFYWYRQILGQKVEFLVSFYNNEISEKSEIFDDQFSVERPDGSNFTLKIRSTKLEDSAMYFCASRGGNNEKLFFGSGTQLSVL.

The V gene is TRBV6-4, the J gene TRBJ2-1; possibly TRBD2 for D (6 bases). V was cut by 0 bases and J by 5 bases, with 11 bases left in between. This CDR3 is built from 15 residues. Per the germline V gene, CDR1 is MRHNA and CDR2 is SNTAGT. CDR3 amino acids: CASSDSKAGHNEQFF. DNA of the CDR3: TGTGCCAGCAGTGACTCTAAAGCGGGTCACAATGAGCAGTTCTTC.

The gene calls are TRBV28 and TRBJ1-5, with D unclear. Germline V gene sequence: CDR1 MDHEN, CDR2 SYDVKM. There are 15 residues in the CDR3. V shed 6 bases and J shed 10 bases, with 22 bases lying between them. The DNA for the CDR3 is TGTGCCAGCAGCCCCGTCCTCACGGGAGAGGGACCCCAGCATTTT. Translated: CASSPVLTGEGPQHF.

This chain connects TRBV15 to TRBJ2-7; possible D gene TRBD1, 5 bases. This CDR3 has 15 residues. The germline CDR1 and CDR2 sequences are LNHNV and YYDKDF (reference sequence). Between the trimmed V and J ends, which lost 0 bases and 2 bases, there was a span of 11 bases. The chain's CDR3 is CATSRDTTVAYEQYF. The CDR3 DNA sequence: TGTGCCACCAGCAGAGATACGACAGTAGCCTACGAGCAGTACTTC.

The rearrangement joins TRBV10-3 to TRBJ1-1; D is perhaps TRBD1 (6 bases). Germline lookup yields CDR1 ENHRY and CDR2 SYGVKD. This CDR3 has 16 amino acids. Deletions cut 11 bases from V and 3 bases from J, with 25 bases between. CDR3 DNA: TGTGCCCCTGGACCGAGACAGGAGGTTTGGGACACTGAAGCTTTCTTT. Translated: CAPGPRQEVWDTEAFF.

This clone was seen more than once but under ten times. Here the CDR3 DNA reads TGTGCCAGTAGCCCAGGGACATTAACTGAAGCTTTCTTT. It translates to CASSPGTLTEAFF. The V call is TRBV19, the J call TRBJ1-1; D perhaps matches TRBD1 (6 bases). The germline gives CDR1 LNHDA, CDR2 SQIVND (reference sequence). The CDR3 covers 13 residues. Between the trimmed V and J ends, which lost 6 bases and 5 bases, there was a span of 13 bases.

The V and J genes are TRBV30 and TRBJ2-7; a possible D gene is TRBD1 (6 bases). CDR1 is GTSNPN, CDR2 SVGIG, per germline (reference sequence). Trimming shortened V by 4 bases and J by 3 bases, and 16 bases separated the two germline ends. The CDR3 contains 14 residues. The CDR3, as DNA: TGTGCCTGGACCCTCCAACAGGGACGCTACGAGCAGTACTTC. This sequence encodes CAWTLQQGRYEQYF.

As concerns this clone: This same CDR3 is encoded by further DNA sequences in the sample. The genes are TRBV5-1 and TRBJ2-5, with D hard to call. The CDR3 totals 11 residues. The germline V gene encodes CDR1 SGHRS and CDR2 YFSETQ. Between the trimmed V and J ends, which lost 5 bases and 2 bases, there was a span of 4 bases. The CDR3 DNA follows: TGCGCCAGCAGTCTACAAGAGACCCAGTACTTC. It translates to CASSLQETQYF.

This chain connects TRBV7-8 to TRBJ2-2; D call uncertain. CDR1 and CDR2 from the germline V gene are SGHVS and FQNEAQ. V was trimmed by 4 bases and J by 5 bases, leaving 5 bases between them. CDR3 size: 12 residues. CDR3 DNA: TGTGCCAGCAGCTATAGAACCGGGGAGCTGTTTTTT. It encodes CASSYRTGELFF.

The genes are TRBV29-1 and TRBJ2-2, with D maybe TRBD2 (6 bases). V shed 1 base and J shed 5 bases, with 14 bases lying between them. This CDR3 has 15 residues. Germline V gene data show CDR1 as SQVTM and CDR2 as ANQGSEA. This chain's CDR3 is CSVEGRGSGTGELFF. CDR3 sequence (DNA): TGCAGCGTTGAAGGGAGGGGAAGTGGGACCGGGGAGCTGTTTTTT.

This clone was picked up a small number of times. This rearrangement joins TRBV6-1 to TRBJ1-5, with 7 bases aligning to TRBD1. Germline CDR1 reads MNHNS; CDR2 reads SASEGT. The CDR3 runs to 14 residues. With V trimmed by 8 bases and J by 5 bases, 9 bases remained unmatched. CDR3 region: CASSIRQGDQPQHF. The CDR3 bases are TGTGCCAGCTCCATACGGCAGGGGGATCAGCCCCAGCATTTT.

V is TRBV28 and J is TRBJ1-2; TRBD1 matches at 8 bases. Germline V lookup: CDR1 MDHEN, CDR2 SYDVKM. There are 14 residues in the CDR3. The junction had 2 bases not matched to a gene; V was cut back by 1 base and J by 4 bases. CDR3 DNA: TGTGCCAGCAGTTTATCCGGGACAGGCTATGGCTACACCTTC. This translates into CASSLSGTGYGYTF.

The chain employs TRBV15 and TRBJ1-4, with a weak D call TRBD1 (6 bases). The germline V gene has CDR1 LNHNV and CDR2 YYDKDF (reference sequence). Trimming removed 0 bases at V and 7 bases at J, with 15 bases between. There are 16 residues in the CDR3. The CDR3 is CATSREISGVGEKLFF. CDR3 DNA: TGTGCCACCAGCAGAGAAATCTCAGGGGTGGGTGAAAAACTGTTTTTT.

V is TRBV27 and J is TRBJ2-7; 8 bases align to TRBD1. The CDR3 extends over 12 amino acids. After removal of 6 bases from V and 6 bases from J, the junction contained 4 bases not matched to a gene. Germline-derived CDR1 and CDR2 are MNHEY and SMNVEV (reference sequence). The chain's CDR3 is CASRAGGAEQYF. Here the CDR3 DNA reads TGTGCCAGCAGGGCAGGGGGCGCCGAGCAGTACTTC.

This chain uses TRBV5-5 with TRBJ1-2; TRBD1 aligns across 7 bases. Germline CDR1 and CDR2: SGHKS and YYEKEE (reference sequence). The CDR3 has 16 amino acids. V lost 3 bases, J lost 7 bases, and 15 bases stayed unmatched. CDR3 amino acids: CASSYLQGRVPGGYTF. Here the CDR3 DNA reads TGTGCCAGCAGCTACTTACAGGGGCGGGTGCCCGGTGGCTACACCTTC.

This rearrangement joins TRBV2 to TRBJ1-1; D unresolved. The germline V and J ends were trimmed by 6 bases and 11 bases, with 16 bases remaining between them. The V gene's germline CDR1 is SNHLY and CDR2 FYNNEI. CDR3 length: 12 amino acids. The DNA for the CDR3 is TGTGCCAGCAGCCCTAGCCCAGCTCGGGCTTTCTTT. Protein sequence: CASSPSPARAFF.

This chain links TRBV4-2 with TRBJ2-3; 8 bases match TRBD2. The CDR3 is 16 amino acids. The trim removed 0 bases at V and 3 bases at J, leaving 5 bases unmatched. Germline V gives CDR1 LGHNA, CDR2 YNFKEQ. CDR3 coding DNA: TGTGCCAGCAGCCAAGATCCGGGAGGGAGAACAGATACGCAGTATTTT. It codes for CASSQDPGGRTDTQYF.